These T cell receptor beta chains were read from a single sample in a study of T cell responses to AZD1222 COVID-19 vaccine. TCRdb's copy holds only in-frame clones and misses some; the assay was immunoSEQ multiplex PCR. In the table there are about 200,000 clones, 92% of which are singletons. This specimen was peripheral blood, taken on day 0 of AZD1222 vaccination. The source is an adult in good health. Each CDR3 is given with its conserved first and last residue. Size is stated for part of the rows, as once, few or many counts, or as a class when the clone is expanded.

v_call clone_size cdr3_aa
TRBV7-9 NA CASSLGTGTNSPLHF
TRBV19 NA CASTHLGQVPVYGYTF
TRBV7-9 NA CASSTPGQGTYEQYF
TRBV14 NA CASSRSPSGGLTGELFF
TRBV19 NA CASSIDQGFNQPQHF
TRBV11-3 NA CASIHGPSTKEGGQPQHF
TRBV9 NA CASSVGERNTEAFF
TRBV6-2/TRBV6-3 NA CASSPHRGPLGNTEAFF
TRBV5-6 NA CASKTRAGEPHGYTF
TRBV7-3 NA CASSLKASSVPGGATDTQYF
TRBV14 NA CASSRLPGEITEAFF
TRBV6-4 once CASSDSYEANYGYTF
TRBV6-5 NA CASSRGGSNQPQHF
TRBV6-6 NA CASSYSGPAVAFF
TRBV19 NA CASSIQGGNTIYF
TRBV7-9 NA CASSFNRGSGNTIYF
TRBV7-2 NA CASSPTGYYGYTF
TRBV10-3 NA CAISDGGPETQYF
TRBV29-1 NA CSVRQGTYGTEAFF